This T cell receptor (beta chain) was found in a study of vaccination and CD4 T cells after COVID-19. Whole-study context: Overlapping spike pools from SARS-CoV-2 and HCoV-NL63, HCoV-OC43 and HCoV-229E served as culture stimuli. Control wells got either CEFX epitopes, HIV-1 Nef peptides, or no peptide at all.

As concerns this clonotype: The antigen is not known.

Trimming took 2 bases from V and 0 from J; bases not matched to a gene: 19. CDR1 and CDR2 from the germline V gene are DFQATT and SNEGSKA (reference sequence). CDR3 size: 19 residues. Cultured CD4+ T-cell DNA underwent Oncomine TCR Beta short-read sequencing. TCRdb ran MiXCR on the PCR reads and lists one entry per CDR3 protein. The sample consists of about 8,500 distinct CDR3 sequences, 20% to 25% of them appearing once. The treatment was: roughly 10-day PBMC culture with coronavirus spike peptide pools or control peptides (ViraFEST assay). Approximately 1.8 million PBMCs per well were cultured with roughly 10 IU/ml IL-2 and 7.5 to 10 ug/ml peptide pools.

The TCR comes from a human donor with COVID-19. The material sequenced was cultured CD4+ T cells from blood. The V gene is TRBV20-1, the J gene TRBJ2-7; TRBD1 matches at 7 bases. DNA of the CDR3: TGCAGTGCTAGACCTAGGGGGCCTATGAGACAGACTGACTCCTACGAGCAGTACTTC. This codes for CSARPRGPMRQTDSYEQYF.